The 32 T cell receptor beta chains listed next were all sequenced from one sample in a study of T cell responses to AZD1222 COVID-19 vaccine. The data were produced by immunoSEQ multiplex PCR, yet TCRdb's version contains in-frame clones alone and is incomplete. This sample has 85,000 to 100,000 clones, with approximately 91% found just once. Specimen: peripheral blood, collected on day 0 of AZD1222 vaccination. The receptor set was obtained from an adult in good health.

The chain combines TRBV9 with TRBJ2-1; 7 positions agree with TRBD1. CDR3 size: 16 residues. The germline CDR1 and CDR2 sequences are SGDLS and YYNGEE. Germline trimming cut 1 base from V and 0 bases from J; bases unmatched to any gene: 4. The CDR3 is CASSVSGTVSYNEQFF. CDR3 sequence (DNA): TGTGCCAGCAGCGTATCCGGGACAGTCTCCTACAATGAGCAGTTCTTC.

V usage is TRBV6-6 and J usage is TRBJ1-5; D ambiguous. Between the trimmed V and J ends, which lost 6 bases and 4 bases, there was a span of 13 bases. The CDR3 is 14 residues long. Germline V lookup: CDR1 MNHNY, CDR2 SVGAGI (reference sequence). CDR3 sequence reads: CASSSDGNNQPQHF. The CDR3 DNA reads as TGTGCCAGCAGCTCGGACGGAAATAATCAGCCCCAGCATTTT.

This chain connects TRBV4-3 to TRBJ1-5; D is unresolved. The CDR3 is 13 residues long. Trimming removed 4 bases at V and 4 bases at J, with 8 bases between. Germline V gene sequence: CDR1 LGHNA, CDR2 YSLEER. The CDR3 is CASSRSVNQPQHF. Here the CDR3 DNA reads TGCGCCAGCAGCCGGTCAGTGAATCAGCCCCAGCATTTT.

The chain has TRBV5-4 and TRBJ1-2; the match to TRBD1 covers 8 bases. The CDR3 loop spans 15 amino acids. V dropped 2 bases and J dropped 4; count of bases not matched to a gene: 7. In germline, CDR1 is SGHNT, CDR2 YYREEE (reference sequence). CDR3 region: CASSLFTGGSYGYTF. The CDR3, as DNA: TGTGCCAGCAGCTTATTCACAGGGGGAAGCTATGGCTACACCTTC.

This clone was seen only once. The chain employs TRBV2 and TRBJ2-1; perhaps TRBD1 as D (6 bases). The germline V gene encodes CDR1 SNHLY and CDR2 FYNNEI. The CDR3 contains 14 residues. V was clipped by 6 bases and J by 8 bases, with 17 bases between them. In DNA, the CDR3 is TGTGCCAGCAGCCGACAGGTGGCCGGCCATGAGCAGTTCTTC. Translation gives CASSRQVAGHEQFF.

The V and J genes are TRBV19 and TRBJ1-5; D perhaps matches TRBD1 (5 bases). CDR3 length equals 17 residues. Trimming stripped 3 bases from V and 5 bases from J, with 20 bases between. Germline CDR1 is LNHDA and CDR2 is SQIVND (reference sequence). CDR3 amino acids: CASSMVMVGGIHQPQHF. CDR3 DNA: TGTGCCAGTAGTATGGTCATGGTGGGGGGTATACATCAGCCCCAGCATTTT.

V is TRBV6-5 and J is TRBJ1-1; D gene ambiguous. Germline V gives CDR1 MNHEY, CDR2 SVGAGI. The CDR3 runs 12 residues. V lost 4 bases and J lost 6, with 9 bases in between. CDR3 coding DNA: TGTGCCAGCAGTTCAAGCGTTGCTGAAGCTTTCTTT. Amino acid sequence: CASSSSVAEAFF.

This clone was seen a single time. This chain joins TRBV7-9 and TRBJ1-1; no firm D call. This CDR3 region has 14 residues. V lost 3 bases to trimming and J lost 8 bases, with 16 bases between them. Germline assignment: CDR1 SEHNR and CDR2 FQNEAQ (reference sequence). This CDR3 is CASSFDTNALEAFF. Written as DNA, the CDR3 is TGTGCCAGCAGCTTTGACACCAATGCCTTAGAAGCTTTCTTT.

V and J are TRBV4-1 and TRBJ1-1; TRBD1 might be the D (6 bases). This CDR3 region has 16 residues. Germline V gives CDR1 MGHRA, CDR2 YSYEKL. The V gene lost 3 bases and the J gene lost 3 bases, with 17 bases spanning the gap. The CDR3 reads CASSQSSGRGYTEAFF. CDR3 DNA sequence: TGCGCCAGCAGCCAGTCTTCAGGCAGGGGATACACTGAAGCTTTCTTT.

CDR3 DNA sequence: TGCAGCGTTGCCCGAGCAGGGGGCCAAGTTGACTATGGCTACACCTTC. Amino acid sequence: CSVARAGGQVDYGYTF. The rearrangement uses TRBV29-1 and TRBJ1-2; 8 positions match TRBD1. V lost 4 bases to trimming and J lost 3 bases; unmatched junction nucleotides: 13. Per germline, CDR1 SQVTM and CDR2 ANQGSEA. CDR3 length: 16 amino acids.

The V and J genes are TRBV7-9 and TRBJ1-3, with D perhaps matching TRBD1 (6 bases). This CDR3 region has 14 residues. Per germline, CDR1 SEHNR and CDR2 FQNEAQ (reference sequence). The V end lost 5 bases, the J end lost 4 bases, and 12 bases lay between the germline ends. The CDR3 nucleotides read TGTGCCAGCAGCGGGGGACATCAAGGAAACACCATATATTTT. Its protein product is CASSGGHQGNTIYF. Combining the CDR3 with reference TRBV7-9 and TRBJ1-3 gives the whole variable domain DTGVSQNPRHKITKRGQNVTFRCDPISEHNRLYWYRQTLGQGPEFLTYFQNEAQLEKSRLLSDRFSAERPKGSFSTLEIQRTEQGDSAMYLCASSGGHQGNTIYFGEGSWLTVV.

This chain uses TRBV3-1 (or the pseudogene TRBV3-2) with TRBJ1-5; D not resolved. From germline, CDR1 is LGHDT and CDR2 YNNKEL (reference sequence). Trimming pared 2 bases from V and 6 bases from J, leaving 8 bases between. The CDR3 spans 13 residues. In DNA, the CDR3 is TGTGCCAGCAGCCAACAAATCTCTCAGCCCCAGCATTTT. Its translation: CASSQQISQPQHF.

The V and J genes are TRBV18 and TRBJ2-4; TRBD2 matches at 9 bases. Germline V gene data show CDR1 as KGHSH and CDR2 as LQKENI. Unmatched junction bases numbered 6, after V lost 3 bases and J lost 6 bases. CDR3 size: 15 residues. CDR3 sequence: CASSPPYSGGNIQYF. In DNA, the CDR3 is TGTGCCAGCTCACCGCCATATAGCGGGGGAAACATTCAGTACTTC.

CDR3: CASSLEQVYGYTF. Here the CDR3 DNA reads TGTGCCAGCAGCTTAGAACAGGTCTATGGCTACACCTTC. The gene calls are TRBV7-9 and TRBJ1-2; TRBD1 is a possible D gene (5 bases). Germline assignment: CDR1 SEHNR and CDR2 FQNEAQ (reference sequence). The CDR3 is 13 residues long. The V gene lost 1 base and the J gene lost 4 bases, with 7 bases spanning the gap.

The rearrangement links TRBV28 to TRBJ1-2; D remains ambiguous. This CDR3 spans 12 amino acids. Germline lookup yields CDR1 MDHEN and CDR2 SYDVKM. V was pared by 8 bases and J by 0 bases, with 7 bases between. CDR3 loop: CASAAANYGYTF. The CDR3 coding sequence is TGTGCCAGCGCAGCGGCTAACTATGGCTACACCTTC.

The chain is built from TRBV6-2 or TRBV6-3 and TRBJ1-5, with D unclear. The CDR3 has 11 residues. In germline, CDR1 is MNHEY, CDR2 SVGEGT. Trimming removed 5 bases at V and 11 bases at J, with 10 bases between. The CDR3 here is CASSQGQSQHF. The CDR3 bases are TGTGCCAGCAGTCAAGGGCAGTCCCAGCATTTT.

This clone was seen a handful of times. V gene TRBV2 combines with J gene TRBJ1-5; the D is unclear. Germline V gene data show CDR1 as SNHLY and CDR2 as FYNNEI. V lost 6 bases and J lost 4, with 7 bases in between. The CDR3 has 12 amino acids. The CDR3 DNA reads TGTGCCAGCAGCGACGTAAATCAGCCCCAGCATTTT. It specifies CASSDVNQPQHF.

The CDR3 region is CASTANTEAFF. The CDR3, as DNA: TGTGCCAGCACAGCTAACACTGAAGCTTTCTTT. V gene TRBV25-1 combines with J gene TRBJ1-1; D unresolved. Between the trimmed V and J ends, which lost 7 bases and 2 bases, there was a span of 5 bases. The CDR3 loop spans 11 amino acids. In germline, CDR1 is MGHDK, CDR2 SYGVNS. Combining the CDR3 with reference TRBV25-1 and TRBJ1-1 gives the whole variable domain EADIYQTPRYLVIGTGKKITLECSQTMGHDKMYWYQQDPGMELHLIHYSYGVNSTEKGDLSSESTVSRIRTEHFPLTLESARPSHTSQYLCASTANTEAFFGQGTRLTVV.

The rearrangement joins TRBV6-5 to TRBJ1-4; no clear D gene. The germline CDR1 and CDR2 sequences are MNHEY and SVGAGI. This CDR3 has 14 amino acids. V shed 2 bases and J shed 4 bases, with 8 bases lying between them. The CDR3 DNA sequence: TGTGCCAGCAGTTACGGGCAGCATAATGAAAAACTGTTTTTT. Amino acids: CASSYGQHNEKLFF.

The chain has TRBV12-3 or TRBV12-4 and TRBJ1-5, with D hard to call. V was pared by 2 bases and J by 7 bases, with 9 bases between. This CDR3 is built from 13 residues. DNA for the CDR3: TGTGCCAGCAGTTTAAGGGCTCAACAGCCCCAGCATTTT. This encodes CASSLRAQQPQHF.

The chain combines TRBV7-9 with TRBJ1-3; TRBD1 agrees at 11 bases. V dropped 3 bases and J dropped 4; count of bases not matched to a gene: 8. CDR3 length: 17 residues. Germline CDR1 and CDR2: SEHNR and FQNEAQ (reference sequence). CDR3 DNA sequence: TGTGCCAGCAGCTTTATGGGACAGGGGGTAAGCGGAAACACCATATATTTT. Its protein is CASSFMGQGVSGNTIYF.

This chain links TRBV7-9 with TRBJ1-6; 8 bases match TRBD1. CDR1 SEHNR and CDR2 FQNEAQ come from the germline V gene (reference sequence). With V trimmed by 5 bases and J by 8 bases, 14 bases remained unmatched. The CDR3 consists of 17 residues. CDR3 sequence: CASSHRPGGLYYSPLHF. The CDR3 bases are TGTGCCAGCAGCCACCGACCAGGGGGCCTTTATTATTCACCCCTCCACTTT.

As DNA, the CDR3 is TGCGCCAGCAGCCAAGTAAGGATACAGGGGGATTCACCCCTCCACTTT. This translates into CASSQVRIQGDSPLHF. The rearrangement uses TRBV4-1 and TRBJ1-6; 8 bases agree with TRBD1. This CDR3 spans 16 amino acids. CDR1 and CDR2 (germline): MGHRA, YSYEKL. J lost 8 bases, V lost 1 base, and 7 bases had no gene match.

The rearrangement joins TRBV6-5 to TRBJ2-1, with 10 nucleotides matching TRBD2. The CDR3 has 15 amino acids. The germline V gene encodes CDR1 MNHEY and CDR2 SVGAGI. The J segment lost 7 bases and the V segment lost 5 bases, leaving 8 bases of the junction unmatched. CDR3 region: CASSRSGGASNEQFF. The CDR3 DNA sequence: TGTGCCAGCAGTAGAAGCGGGGGGGCAAGTAATGAGCAGTTCTTC.

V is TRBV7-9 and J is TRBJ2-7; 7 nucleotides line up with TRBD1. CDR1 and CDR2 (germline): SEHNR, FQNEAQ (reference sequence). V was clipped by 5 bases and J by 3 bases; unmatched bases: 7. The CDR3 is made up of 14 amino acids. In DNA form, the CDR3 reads TGTGCCAGCAGCATCCCGGGACAGCTCTACGAGCAGTACTTC. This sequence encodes CASSIPGQLYEQYF.

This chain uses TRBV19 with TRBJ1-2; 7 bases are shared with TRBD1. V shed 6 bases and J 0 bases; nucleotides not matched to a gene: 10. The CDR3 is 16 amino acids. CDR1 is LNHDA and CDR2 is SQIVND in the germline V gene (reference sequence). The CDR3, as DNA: TGTGCCAGTAGGCCACAGGGGACCAAGACTAACTATGGCTACACCTTC. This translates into CASRPQGTKTNYGYTF.

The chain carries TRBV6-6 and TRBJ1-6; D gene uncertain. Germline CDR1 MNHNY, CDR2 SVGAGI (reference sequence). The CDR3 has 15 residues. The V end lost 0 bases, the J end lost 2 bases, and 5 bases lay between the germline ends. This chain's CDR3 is CASSYSRTYNSPLHF. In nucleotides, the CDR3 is TGTGCCAGCAGTTACTCTAGGACCTATAATTCACCCCTCCACTTT.

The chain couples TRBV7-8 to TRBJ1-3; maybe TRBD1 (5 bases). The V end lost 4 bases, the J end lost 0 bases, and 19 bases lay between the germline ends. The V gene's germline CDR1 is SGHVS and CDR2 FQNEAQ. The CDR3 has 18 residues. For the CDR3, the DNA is TGTGCCAGCAGCTCCCCCCGACCAGACAGCGGCTCTGGAAACACCATATATTTT. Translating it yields CASSSPRPDSGSGNTIYF.

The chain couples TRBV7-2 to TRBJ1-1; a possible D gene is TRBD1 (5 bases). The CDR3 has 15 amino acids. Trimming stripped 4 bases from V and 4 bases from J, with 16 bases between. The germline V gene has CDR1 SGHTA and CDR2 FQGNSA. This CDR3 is CASSSTGGWGTEAFF. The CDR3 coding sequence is TGTGCCAGCAGCTCAACCGGGGGTTGGGGCACTGAAGCTTTCTTT.

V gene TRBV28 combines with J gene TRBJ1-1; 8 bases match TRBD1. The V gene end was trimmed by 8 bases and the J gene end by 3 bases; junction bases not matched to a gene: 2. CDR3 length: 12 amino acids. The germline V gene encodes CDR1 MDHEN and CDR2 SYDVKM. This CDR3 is CASGQGYTEAFF. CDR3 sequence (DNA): TGTGCCAGCGGACAGGGATACACTGAAGCTTTCTTT.

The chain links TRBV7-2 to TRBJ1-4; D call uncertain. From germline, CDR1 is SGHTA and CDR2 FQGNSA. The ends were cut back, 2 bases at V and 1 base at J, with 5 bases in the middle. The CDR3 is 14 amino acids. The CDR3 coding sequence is TGTGCCAGCAGCTTATGGGGAACTAATGAAAAACTGTTTTTT. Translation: CASSLWGTNEKLFF.

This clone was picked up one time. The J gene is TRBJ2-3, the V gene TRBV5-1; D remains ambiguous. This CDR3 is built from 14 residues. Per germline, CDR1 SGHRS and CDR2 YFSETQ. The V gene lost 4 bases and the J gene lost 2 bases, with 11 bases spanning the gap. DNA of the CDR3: TGCGCCAGCAGCCAGCTCACGCCCACAGATACGCAGTATTTT. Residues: CASSQLTPTDTQYF.